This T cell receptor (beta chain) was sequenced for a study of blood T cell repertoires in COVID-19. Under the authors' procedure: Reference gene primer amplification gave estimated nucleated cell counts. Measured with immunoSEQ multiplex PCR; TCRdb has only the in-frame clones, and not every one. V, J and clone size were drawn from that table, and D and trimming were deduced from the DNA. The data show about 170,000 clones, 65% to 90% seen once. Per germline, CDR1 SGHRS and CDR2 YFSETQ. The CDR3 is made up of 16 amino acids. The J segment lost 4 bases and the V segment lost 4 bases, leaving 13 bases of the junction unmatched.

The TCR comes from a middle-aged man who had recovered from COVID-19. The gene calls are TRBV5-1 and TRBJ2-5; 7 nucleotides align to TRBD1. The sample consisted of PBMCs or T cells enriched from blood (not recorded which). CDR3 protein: CASSPGRQGSRETQYF. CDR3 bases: TGCGCCAGCAGCCCAGGACGACAGGGTTCTCGAGAGACCCAGTACTTC.